This T cell receptor (beta chain) was observed in a study of beta chain features in type 1 diabetes. As for the study in general: Sorted cells from all samples, numbering approximately 110,000,000, were examined.

General study findings and limits: Type 1 diabetes patients had moderately but significantly shorter TCRB CDR3s in all four CD4+ subsets. The naive, central memory and Treg TCRB repertoires of patients appeared to be more similar to one another than those of healthy donors.

The CDR3 length is 13 residues. V was cut by 9 bases and J by 9 bases, with 18 bases left in between. Looked up from germline, CDR1 is MNHNS and CDR2 is SASEGT. Isolated RNA was reverse transcribed in full, so expressed TCRB transcripts were sequenced. This table comes from immunoSEQ multiplex PCR, and its TCRdb copy is limited to in-frame clones, with some not included. The sample shows roughly 180,000 clones, roughly an eighth of them seen only once. To note about this clone: Its antigen is currently unknown.

Post-sort purity exceeded 95% for all sorted populations. The source is a young woman in good health. The chain is built from TRBV6-1 and TRBJ2-1; possibly TRBD2 for D (6 bases). Sample: central memory CD4+ T cells from blood. CDR3 nucleotide sequence: TGTGCCAGTAGTACGGGAGATAAAGCTGAGCAGTTCTTC. Encoded protein: CASSTGDKAEQFF.